This TCR beta chain was sequenced for a study of blood T cell repertoires in COVID-19. Assay: immunoSEQ multiplex PCR; the TCRdb copy retains only in-frame clones and omits some. This table holds tens of thousands of clones, roughly 90% found once. V lost 5 bases and J lost 5; bases outside the gene matches: 2. The V gene's germline CDR1 is MNHEY and CDR2 SVGAGI. The CDR3 spans 13 residues. Sample: peripheral blood. The gene calls are TRBV6-5 and TRBJ1-4, with 7 bases aligning to TRBD1. The sequence came from a man aged 50-59 years with COVID-19, enrolled during active disease. CDR3 nucleotide sequence: TGTGCCAGCAGTCGGGACAGAAATGAAAAACTGTTTTTT. It yields the protein CASSRDRNEKLFF.